The 21 T cell receptor beta chains below all came from one sample that was sequenced in a study of shared clonotypes between healthy human individuals. TCRdb's table, derived via immunoSEQ multiplex PCR, lists solely in-frame clones and lacks some. The data show hundreds of thousands of clones, about three quarters seen once. The specimen sequenced was memory CD4+ T cells sorted from blood. As for subset: CD45RA-negative fraction. These receptor sequences come from a woman aged 25 to 39 in good health.

The V gene is TRBV7-2, the J gene TRBJ2-1; perhaps TRBD2 as D (6 bases). Trimming stripped 5 bases from V and 9 bases from J, with 20 bases between. CDR1 is SGHTA, CDR2 FQGNSA, per germline. CDR3 length: 15 amino acids. The CDR3 region is CASSQRGGWGGEQFF. In nucleotides, the CDR3 is TGTGCCAGCAGCCAGCGTGGCGGGTGGGGAGGTGAGCAGTTCTTC.

The V call is TRBV27, the J call TRBJ2-7; unclear D gene. CDR3 size: 16 residues. CDR1 MNHEY and CDR2 SMNVEV come from the germline V gene (reference sequence). V lost 0 bases and J lost 2, with 14 bases in between. The CDR3 protein is CASSLSLDRAPYEQYF. The CDR3 coding sequence is TGTGCCAGCAGTTTATCCCTGGACCGGGCCCCCTACGAGCAGTACTTC.

This clone was observed a few times. The genes are TRBV27 and TRBJ2-2, with D perhaps TRBD2 (5 bases). The CDR3 length is 15 residues. Trimming removed 7 bases at V and 8 bases at J, with 20 bases between. Germline V gives CDR1 MNHEY, CDR2 SMNVEV (reference sequence). CDR3 sequence reads: CASTPRASLGGELFF. In nucleotides, the CDR3 is TGTGCCAGCACTCCGAGGGCCTCTCTCGGAGGGGAGCTGTTTTTT.

Only one count was recorded for this clone. V and J are TRBV4-2 and TRBJ1-5, with 7 positions matching TRBD1. The CDR3 consists of 15 residues. CDR1 and CDR2 (germline): LGHNA, YNFKEQ. V was clipped by 3 bases and J by 3 bases; unmatched bases: 5. The CDR3 region has the DNA TGTGCCAGCAGCCAGGGGGACAGCCTCAATCAGCCCCAGCATTTT. This gives the protein CASSQGDSLNQPQHF.

The chain employs TRBV5-1 and TRBJ2-3; possible D gene TRBD2, 5 bases. The CDR3 runs to 16 residues. CDR1 and CDR2 (germline): SGHRS, YFSETQ. With 2 bases removed from V and 2 bases from J, the gap between germline ends came to 15 bases. CDR3 sequence: CASSFGSGFITDTQYF. Written as DNA, the CDR3 is TGCGCCAGCAGCTTCGGAAGCGGATTCATCACAGATACGCAGTATTTT.

The V and J genes are TRBV28 and TRBJ2-5, with 8 bases lining up with TRBD1. Germline CDR1 reads MDHEN; CDR2 reads SYDVKM. The CDR3 covers 13 residues. Germline trimming cut 10 bases from V and 7 bases from J; bases unmatched to any gene: 11. The CDR3 protein is CATSSDRGPTQYF. CDR3 sequence (DNA): TGTGCCACGTCATCCGACAGGGGTCCGACCCAGTACTTC. Drawing the rest from reference TRBV28 and TRBJ2-5, the complete variable domain is DVKVTQSSRYLVKRTGEKVFLECVQDMDHENMFWYRQDPGLGLRLIYFSYDVKMKEKGDIPEGYSVSREKKERFSLILESASTNQTSMYLCATSSDRGPTQYFGPGTRLLVL.

For the CDR3, the DNA is TGTGCCGCGCGACAGGGATATAACTATGGCTACACCTTC. Translated, it gives CAARQGYNYGYTF. The gene calls are TRBV27 and TRBJ1-2, with 7 positions matching TRBD1. The CDR3 runs 13 residues. V lost 11 bases and J lost 1; bases outside the gene matches: 7. CDR1 MNHEY and CDR2 SMNVEV come from the germline V gene (reference sequence).

This clone has only one observation. The same CDR3 arises from other DNA sequences in this sample as well. The J gene is TRBJ1-2, the V gene TRBV28; D uncertain. Trimming took 2 bases from V and 8 from J, leaving 9 bases between them. This CDR3 has 12 residues. The germline V gene has CDR1 MDHEN and CDR2 SYDVKM. The CDR3 nucleotides read TGTGCCAGCAGTTTAGAGGGATGGGGCTACACCTTC. Amino acids: CASSLEGWGYTF.

The chain has TRBV7-2 and TRBJ1-2; 9 bases align to TRBD1. From germline, CDR1 is SGHTA and CDR2 FQGNSA. Trimming removed 3 bases from V and 0 bases from J; junction bases left unmatched: 5. This CDR3 comprises 16 residues. The CDR3 DNA follows: TGTGCCAGCAGCTTCTACGACAGGGGGGCTAACTATGGCTACACCTTC. Translating gives CASSFYDRGANYGYTF.

V usage is TRBV5-6 and J usage is TRBJ1-5; the match to TRBD1 covers 7 bases. The CDR3 has 15 residues. Trimming cost V 4 bases and J 2 bases; bases outside gene matches: 6. Germline V gene data show CDR1 as SGHDT and CDR2 as YYEEEE. The CDR3 loop reads CASSDGQVGNQPQHF. CDR3 sequence (DNA): TGTGCCAGCAGCGATGGACAGGTTGGCAATCAGCCCCAGCATTTT.

The chain joins TRBV5-1 to TRBJ2-5, with TRBD1 identical over 7 bases. This CDR3 comprises 16 residues. CDR1 SGHRS and CDR2 YFSETQ come from the germline V gene. The junction had 7 bases not matched to a gene; V was cut back by 2 bases and J by 0 bases. The CDR3 DNA follows: TGCGCCAGCAGCTTATACCGGGACAGCAACCAAGAGACCCAGTACTTC. Translation: CASSLYRDSNQETQYF. The full variable domain, completed using reference TRBV5-1 and TRBJ2-5, is KAGVTQTPRYLIKTRGQQVTLSCSPISGHRSVSWYQQTPGQGLQFLFEYFSETQRNKGNFPGRFSGRQFSNSRSEMNVSTLELGDSALYLCASSLYRDSNQETQYFGPGTRLLVL.

This chain joins TRBV18 and TRBJ1-1; 9 nucleotides match TRBD1. The CDR3 runs to 15 residues. Trimming took 3 bases from V and 0 from J; bases not matched to a gene: 2. Germline V CDR1 and CDR2: KGHSH, LQKENI. CDR3 residues: CASSPTGGVNTEAFF. In DNA, the CDR3 is TGTGCCAGCTCACCTACAGGGGGCGTGAACACTGAAGCTTTCTTT. Looking up the rest from reference TRBV18 and TRBJ1-1 gives the full variable domain: NAGVMQNPRHLVRRRGQEARLRCSPMKGHSHVYWYRQLPEEGLKFMVYLQKENIIDESGMPKERFSAEFPKEGPSILRIQQVVRGDSAAYFCASSPTGGVNTEAFFGQGTRLTVV.

The chain combines TRBV2 with TRBJ2-1; D possibly corresponds to TRBD2 (5 bases). The CDR3 sequence is 14 residues long. CDR1 is SNHLY, CDR2 FYNNEI, per germline. V was clipped by 2 bases and J by 10 bases, with 15 bases between them. CDR3 coding DNA: TGTGCCAGCAGTGAACCTACGGGAATAGGGGAGCAGTTCTTC. It encodes CASSEPTGIGEQFF.

The V call is TRBV10-2, the J call TRBJ2-3; 12 nucleotides align to TRBD2. Germline CDR1 and CDR2: WSHSY and SAAADI. V trimming: 6 bases; J trimming: 5 bases; junction bases outside the gene matches: 3. This CDR3 is 14 amino acids long. CDR3 bases: TGCGCCAGCAGGGCGGGACTAGCGGGAGATACGCAGTATTTT. It codes for CASRAGLAGDTQYF.

This chain links TRBV7-6 with TRBJ2-6, with D possibly matching TRBD1 (5 bases). The CDR3 covers 18 residues. V lost 2 bases and J 0 bases, leaving 14 bases between the germline ends. Germline CDR1 reads SGHVS; CDR2 reads FNYEAQ. DNA of the CDR3: TGTGCCAGCAGCTTACGACAGTACATAAGCTCTGGGGCCAACGTCCTGACTTTC. Residues: CASSLRQYISSGANVLTF.

The gene calls are TRBV28 and TRBJ1-5, with 8 nucleotides matching TRBD1. Germline loops: CDR1 MDHEN, CDR2 SYDVKM. V shed 4 bases, J shed 5 bases, and the junction held 7 bases outside the gene matches. The CDR3 contains 15 residues. The CDR3 loop reads CASSSAGTGYQPQHF. CDR3 nucleotide sequence: TGTGCCAGCAGTTCCGCCGGGACAGGCTATCAGCCCCAGCATTTT.

V usage is TRBV4-2 and J usage is TRBJ2-3, with 9 bases identical to TRBD2. Germline values: CDR1 LGHNA, CDR2 YNFKEQ. This CDR3 is built from 16 residues. The trim removed 1 base at V and 4 bases at J, leaving 6 bases unmatched. This chain's CDR3 is CASSQVGVAGADTQYF. In nucleotides, the CDR3 is TGTGCCAGCAGCCAAGTTGGTGTAGCGGGAGCAGATACGCAGTATTTT.

Only one count was recorded for this clone. The J gene is TRBJ2-4, the V gene TRBV27; the D call may be TRBD1 or TRBD2 (5 bases each). The CDR3 extends over 15 amino acids. Germline CDR1 MNHEY, CDR2 SMNVEV (reference sequence). The germline V and J ends were trimmed by 5 bases and 5 bases, with 16 bases remaining between them. The chain's CDR3 is CASSNPGLGQNIQYF. CDR3 DNA sequence: TGTGCCAGCAGTAATCCAGGCTTGGGACAAAACATTCAGTACTTC.

This clone occurred a few times. The chain employs TRBV7-6 and TRBJ1-2; D remains ambiguous. V lost 5 bases and J 2 bases, leaving 12 bases between the germline ends. This CDR3 has 14 amino acids. Germline V gene data show CDR1 as SGHVS and CDR2 as FNYEAQ. CDR3 loop: CASSLGGINYGYTF. In DNA, the CDR3 is TGTGCCAGCAGCCTGGGAGGGATCAACTATGGCTACACCTTC.

This clone was picked up a small number of times. This chain connects TRBV7-6 to TRBJ2-7; D gene ambiguous. From germline, CDR1 is SGHVS and CDR2 FNYEAQ. The CDR3 has 15 residues. Trimming stripped 5 bases from V and 2 bases from J, with 16 bases between. The CDR3 loop is CASSPGPGQAYEQYF. The CDR3 nucleotides read TGTGCCAGCAGCCCGGGCCCCGGGCAAGCCTACGAGCAGTACTTC.

In its sample, this clone was seen a few times. The same CDR3 arises from other DNA sequences in this sample as well. The J gene is TRBJ1-5, the V gene TRBV28; no clear D gene. The CDR3 spans 12 residues. The germline V gene encodes CDR1 MDHEN and CDR2 SYDVKM. V was shortened by 2 bases and J by 4 bases, with 3 bases between the two germline ends. CDR3 loop: CASSLPNQPQHF. In DNA form, the CDR3 reads TGTGCCAGCAGTTTACCAAATCAGCCCCAGCATTTT.